This T cell receptor (beta chain) was captured by sequencing in a study of T cells in Graves' hyperthyroidism and ophthalmopathy. CDR1 and CDR2 (germline): SGHRS, YFSETQ. V was cut by 0 bases and J by 6 bases, with 7 bases left in between. This CDR3 has 13 amino acids. RNA transcripts yielded amplified TCR beta CDR3 regions. An initial round of RT-PCR targeting the TCR CDR3 relied on the HTBI primer set. TCRdb re-called the multiplex PCR reads through MiXCR, storing one row per CDR3 protein. The sample contains some 300,000 distinct CDR3 sequences, around a fifth of which appear only once. This clonotype was found many times.

This clonotype was sampled from a man aged 45-60 years with Graves' ophthalmopathy. Source material: blood. The chain carries TRBV5-1 and TRBJ2-1; no firm D call. The CDR3 DNA is TGCGCCAGCAGCTTGGCGGACCGCAATGAGCAGTTCTTC. This encodes CASSLADRNEQFF.